The 27 T cell receptor beta chains listed next were all sequenced from one sample in a study of cytomegalovirus exposure and HLA in healthy donors. With 60 Vbeta and 13 Jbeta primers, the PCR was carried out. Assay used: immunoSEQ multiplex PCR; TCRdb lists only in-frame clones, some missing. The repertoire holds some 90,000 clones, 82% seen once, with 3.8% in the top ten. The sample consisted of PBMCs. Receptors were obtained from a man aged 45 to 65 in good health and CMV-seronegative.

The chain links TRBV2 to TRBJ2-5, with D possibly TRBD2 on 5 matching bases. The length of the CDR3 is 13 residues. Germline assignment: CDR1 SNHLY and CDR2 FYNNEI. V lost 7 bases to trimming and J lost 3 bases, with 12 bases between them. The CDR3 is CASTELVEETQYF. In DNA form, the CDR3 reads TGTGCCAGCACCGAACTAGTAGAAGAGACCCAGTACTTC.

The chain is built from TRBV5-1 and TRBJ2-3, with TRBD2 as a possible D gene (6 bases). The CDR3 totals 14 residues. Per the germline V gene, CDR1 is SGHRS and CDR2 is YFSETQ. With 6 bases removed from V and 8 bases from J, the gap between germline ends came to 19 bases. CDR3 loop: CASNTGAFQGTQYF. CDR3 nucleotides: TGCGCCAGCAATACGGGAGCGTTTCAGGGTACGCAGTATTTT.

V gene TRBV28 combines with J gene TRBJ1-1, with a possible D match to TRBD1 (6 bases). With 8 bases removed from V and 5 bases from J, the gap between germline ends came to 18 bases. This CDR3 comprises 14 residues. The germline gives CDR1 MDHEN, CDR2 SYDVKM. The CDR3 DNA reads as TGTGCCAGCTTCGAGGGGGGGCTGGGTACTGAAGCTTTCTTT. Translating gives CASFEGGLGTEAFF.

The rearrangement joins TRBV30 to TRBJ2-5; no clear D gene. There are 12 residues in the CDR3. The ends were cut back, 5 bases at V and 3 bases at J, with 10 bases in the middle. Germline CDR1 GTSNPN, CDR2 SVGIG (reference sequence). CDR3 in amino acids: CAWGWAEETQYF. Written as DNA, the CDR3 is TGTGCCTGGGGGTGGGCTGAAGAGACCCAGTACTTC.

The chain recombines TRBV11-2 with TRBJ1-3; D possibly corresponds to TRBD1 (5 bases). V lost 5 bases to trimming and J lost 0 bases, with 14 bases between them. Per germline, CDR1 SGHAT and CDR2 FQNNGV. This CDR3 region has 16 residues. This CDR3 reads CASSHWGQGSGNTIYF. The CDR3 DNA sequence: TGTGCCAGCAGCCACTGGGGTCAGGGCTCTGGAAACACCATATATTTT.

The rearrangement uses TRBV29-1 and TRBJ1-5, with a weak D call TRBD1 (5 bases). V was pared by 3 bases and J by 10 bases, with 16 bases between. Germline CDR1 reads SQVTM; CDR2 reads ANQGSEA. The CDR3 is 13 residues long. Here the CDR3 reads CSVDGGSAGPQHF. In DNA form, the CDR3 reads TGCAGCGTTGACGGGGGGTCGGCAGGACCCCAGCATTTT.

The chain has TRBV6-1 and TRBJ2-7, with 7 nucleotides matching TRBD1. The junction had 14 bases not matched to a gene; V was cut back by 9 bases and J by 6 bases. The CDR3 is made up of 14 amino acids. Per germline, CDR1 MNHNS and CDR2 SASEGT. This CDR3 is CASGRQGSLREQYF. CDR3 in DNA: TGTGCCAGTGGCCGACAGGGTTCATTGCGCGAGCAGTACTTC.

The chain is built from TRBV28 and TRBJ2-1; 9 nucleotides match TRBD1. CDR3 length equals 16 residues. V gave up 5 bases and J gave up 9 bases; unmatched junction bases: 14. Germline-derived CDR1 and CDR2 are MDHEN and SYDVKM. The CDR3 coding sequence is TGTGCCAGCAGTCACCCGTTCGGGACAGGGAAAGCTGAGCAGTTCTTC. Translating it yields CASSHPFGTGKAEQFF.

The rearrangement links TRBV6-1 to TRBJ2-1; TRBD2 agrees at 9 bases. Per germline, CDR1 MNHNS and CDR2 SASEGT. The CDR3 totals 14 residues. Germline trimming cut 7 bases from V and 7 bases from J; bases unmatched to any gene: 8. The CDR3 bases are TGTGCCAGCACCCCCGGGACTAGCTTAAATGAGCAGTTCTTC. It is translated as CASTPGTSLNEQFF.

This chain uses TRBV7-9 with TRBJ1-4; D might be TRBD1 (5 bases). Trimming took off 0 bases at V and 7 bases at J, with 9 bases between the two ends. The CDR3 extends over 14 amino acids. Germline loops: CDR1 SEHNR, CDR2 FQNEAQ (reference sequence). Here the CDR3 DNA reads TGTGCCAGCAGCTTAGCGGGGGGGTCTGAAAAACTGTTTTTT. It yields the protein CASSLAGGSEKLFF. Full variable domain (missing parts from reference TRBV7-9 and TRBJ1-4): DTGVSQNPRHKITKRGQNVTFRCDPISEHNRLYWYRQTLGQGPEFLTYFQNEAQLEKSRLLSDRFSAERPKGSFSTLEIQRTEQGDSAMYLCASSLAGGSEKLFFGSGTQLSVL.

The rearrangement joins TRBV19 to TRBJ1-1, with TRBD1 matching over 7 bases. The trim removed 4 bases at V and 1 base at J, leaving 9 bases unmatched. In germline, CDR1 is LNHDA, CDR2 SQIVND (reference sequence). The CDR3 loop spans 16 amino acids. The CDR3 reads CASSTETGLGNTEAFF. The CDR3 DNA reads TGTGCCAGTAGTACAGAGACAGGGCTGGGGAACACTGAAGCTTTCTTT.

This clone was counted a single time. The rearrangement joins TRBV28 to TRBJ1-2; 9 bases are shared with TRBD1. V shed 6 bases, J shed 7 bases, and the junction held 9 bases outside the gene matches. Germline CDR1 reads MDHEN; CDR2 reads SYDVKM. This CDR3 comprises 14 residues. The CDR3 DNA reads as TGTGCCAGCAGCCGCACCGGGACAGGGAGTGGCTACACCTTC. It encodes CASSRTGTGSGYTF.

The J gene is TRBJ2-7, the V gene TRBV19; 8 nucleotides agree with TRBD2. Germline trimming cut 2 bases from V and 0 bases from J; bases unmatched to any gene: 6. The germline V gene has CDR1 LNHDA and CDR2 SQIVND (reference sequence). This CDR3 has 16 amino acids. The CDR3 sequence is CASSIQASGSSYEQYF. CDR3 coding DNA: TGTGCCAGTAGTATACAGGCTAGCGGGTCCTCCTACGAGCAGTACTTC.

The rearrangement links TRBV7-6 to TRBJ2-1; D is possibly TRBD2 (7 bases). The CDR3 runs to 14 residues. Germline loops: CDR1 SGHVS, CDR2 FNYEAQ. Trimming removed 1 base from V and 7 bases from J, with 11 bases in between. The chain's CDR3 is CASSLGGRGNEQFF. The CDR3 DNA reads as TGTGCCAGCAGCTTAGGGGGGAGGGGGAATGAGCAGTTCTTC. Together with reference TRBV7-6 and TRBJ2-1, the CDR3 gives the full variable domain: GAGVSQSPRYKVTKRGQDVALRCDPISGHVSLYWYRQALGQGPEFLTYFNYEAQQDKSGLPNDRFSAERPEGSISTLTIQRTEQRDSAMYRCASSLGGRGNEQFFGPGTRLTVL.

This clone was observed a few times. V usage is TRBV7-9 and J usage is TRBJ1-4, with D uncertain. V dropped 3 bases and J dropped 7 bases, with 12 bases sitting between them. Per the germline V gene, CDR1 is SEHNR and CDR2 is FQNEAQ (reference sequence). The CDR3 length is 14 residues. The CDR3 DNA sequence: TGTGCCAGCAGCTTTTTCGGGGAGGGTGAAAAACTGTTTTTT. Translation gives CASSFFGEGEKLFF.

V usage is TRBV7-2 and J usage is TRBJ2-3; D call uncertain. The germline V gene has CDR1 SGHTA and CDR2 FQGNSA. The V and J ends lost 1 base and 1 base respectively, with 6 bases between them. The CDR3 spans 14 residues. This chain's CDR3 is CASSLGSGTDTQYF. CDR3 coding DNA: TGTGCCAGCAGCTTAGGTTCAGGCACAGATACGCAGTATTTT.

The chain uses TRBV29-1 and TRBJ2-6, with TRBD1 identical over 7 bases. Trimming at V came to 5 bases and at J to 0 bases, leaving 4 bases not matched to a gene. Germline CDR1 is SQVTM and CDR2 is ANQGSEA. CDR3 size: 15 residues. CDR3 region: CSVQGVFSGANVLTF. Written as DNA, the CDR3 is TGCAGCGTTCAGGGGGTCTTCTCTGGGGCCAACGTCCTGACTTTC.

J is TRBJ1-1 and V is TRBV9, with D possibly matching TRBD1 (6 bases). Deletions cut 2 bases from V and 5 bases from J, with 10 bases between. The CDR3 spans 13 residues. Germline CDR1 SGDLS, CDR2 YYNGEE. The CDR3 loop reads CASSVIQGTEAFF. For the CDR3, the DNA is TGTGCCAGCAGCGTCATACAGGGTACTGAAGCTTTCTTT.

The CDR3, as DNA: TGTGCCAGTAGCACAGGTTCCAGTCAGCCCCAGCATTTT. It is translated as CASSTGSSQPQHF. The chain carries TRBV19 and TRBJ1-5; D perhaps matches TRBD1 (5 bases). V gave up 6 bases and J gave up 6 bases, with 12 bases separating them. The CDR3 is 13 residues long. Looked up from germline, CDR1 is LNHDA and CDR2 is SQIVND (reference sequence).

V and J are TRBV5-1 and TRBJ2-2; TRBD1 agrees at 11 bases. This CDR3 has 15 amino acids. Germline lookup yields CDR1 SGHRS and CDR2 YFSETQ. V lost 5 bases, J lost 7 bases, and 7 bases stayed unmatched. The CDR3 protein is CASSRDRGIGGELFF. CDR3 nucleotide sequence: TGCGCCAGCAGTAGGGACAGGGGGATCGGCGGGGAGCTGTTTTTT.

The chain recombines TRBV28 with TRBJ2-7, with TRBD2 identical over 9 bases. The CDR3 has 15 amino acids. Germline CDR1 is MDHEN and CDR2 is SYDVKM. The V segment lost 6 bases and the J segment 3 bases; nucleotides outside the gene matches: 9. This chain's CDR3 is CASRIPGTSNYEQYF. Written as DNA, the CDR3 is TGTGCCAGCAGAATACCCGGGACTAGCAACTACGAGCAGTACTTC.

This clone has a handful of counts. The CDR3 DNA reads as TGTGCCATCAGCAATGACAGCCCCGGTAAGGAGCAGTACTTC. It specifies CAISNDSPGKEQYF. The rearrangement uses TRBV10-3 and TRBJ2-7, with a tentative D call TRBD1 (5 bases). V gave up 6 bases and J gave up 7 bases, with 19 bases separating them. This CDR3 has 14 amino acids. Germline V gene lookup returns CDR1 ENHRY and CDR2 SYGVKD.

The chain employs TRBV11-2 and TRBJ2-3; TRBD2 matches 7 bases. The V gene's germline CDR1 is SGHAT and CDR2 FQNNGV. There are 15 residues in the CDR3. The junction had 5 bases not matched to a gene; V was cut back by 0 bases and J by 5 bases. CDR3 sequence: CASSLDRSGGDTQYF. The CDR3 DNA follows: TGTGCCAGCAGCTTAGATAGGTCGGGAGGAGATACGCAGTATTTT.

V gene TRBV5-1 combines with J gene TRBJ2-5; TRBD1 matches at 8 bases. Germline CDR1 is SGHRS and CDR2 is YFSETQ. The CDR3 contains 15 residues. V lost 3 bases, J lost 0 bases, and 4 bases stayed unmatched. As DNA, the CDR3 is TGCGCCAGCAGCTCTAACAGGGGGAACCAAGAGACCCAGTACTTC. This gives the protein CASSSNRGNQETQYF.

This rearrangement joins TRBV14 to TRBJ2-7; D ambiguous. Germline CDR1 is SGHDN and CDR2 is FVKESK. V was clipped by 1 base and J by 6 bases, with 7 bases between them. CDR3 length: 12 amino acids. Here the CDR3 DNA reads TGTGCCAGCAGCCAAGTTAGTCGCGAGCAGTACTTC. This encodes CASSQVSREQYF.

In its sample, this clone was seen a few times. This chain uses TRBV7-9 with TRBJ1-1; TRBD1 agrees at 9 bases. Germline V gene lookup returns CDR1 SEHNR and CDR2 FQNEAQ (reference sequence). The CDR3 consists of 14 residues. V shed 2 bases and J 4 bases; nucleotides not matched to a gene: 2. The CDR3, as DNA: TGTGCCAGCAGCTTACAGACAGGGGGCACTGAAGCTTTCTTT. Translating it yields CASSLQTGGTEAFF.

The chain recombines TRBV4-2 with TRBJ2-7; the match to TRBD2 covers 9 bases. The CDR3 loop spans 18 amino acids. The germline V gene has CDR1 LGHNA and CDR2 YNFKEQ. Unmatched junction bases numbered 9, after V lost 0 bases and J lost 0 bases. The CDR3 reads CASSQDTGASGASYEQYF. CDR3 nucleotides: TGTGCCAGCAGCCAAGATACGGGGGCTAGCGGGGCCTCCTACGAGCAGTACTTC.